The 17 T cell receptor beta chains below all came from one sample that was sequenced in a study of T cell responses to AZD1222 COVID-19 vaccine. Assay used: immunoSEQ multiplex PCR; TCRdb lists only in-frame clones, some missing. The sample consists of tens of thousands of clones, 90% to 95% of them appearing once. Specimen: peripheral blood, collected 28 days after the second dose of the MenACWY control vaccine. All receptors come from an adult who received the MenACWY meningococcal vaccine as a control.

This chain connects TRBV28 to TRBJ1-5; the match to TRBD1 covers 8 bases. Per the germline V gene, CDR1 is MDHEN and CDR2 is SYDVKM. The CDR3 loop spans 16 amino acids. J was trimmed by 0 bases and V by 5 bases; bases with no gene match: 6. In nucleotides, the CDR3 is TGTGCCAGCAGTCCGCACAGGGGGAATAGCAATCAGCCCCAGCATTTT. It specifies CASSPHRGNSNQPQHF.

This clone was observed a single time. V and J are TRBV7-9 and TRBJ1-3; no clear D. From germline, CDR1 is SEHNR and CDR2 FQNEAQ (reference sequence). With 5 bases removed from V and 15 bases from J, the gap between germline ends came to 20 bases. The CDR3 sequence is 13 residues long. The CDR3 coding sequence is TGTGCCAGCAGCCCTCCGCGTCCAGAAACACCATATTTT. Translated, it gives CASSPPRPETPYF.

The V and J genes are TRBV15 and TRBJ1-4; D unresolved. V was trimmed by 3 bases and J by 0 bases, leaving 8 bases between them. The CDR3 runs to 15 residues. Germline V gives CDR1 LNHNV, CDR2 YYDKDF (reference sequence). CDR3 nucleotide sequence: TGTGCCACCAGCAGTGCAGTACCAACTAATGAAAAACTGTTTTTT. It codes for CATSSAVPTNEKLFF. Variable domain in full (rest from reference TRBV15 and TRBJ1-4): DAMVIQNPRYQVTQFGKPVTLSCSQTLNHNVMYWYQQKSSQAPKLLFHYYDKDFNNEADTPDNFQSRRPNTSFCFLDIRSPGLGDTAMYLCATSSAVPTNEKLFFGSGTQLSVL.

The V and J genes are TRBV30 and TRBJ1-5; D not certain. The CDR3 spans 13 residues. Per the germline V gene, CDR1 is GTSNPN and CDR2 is SVGIG (reference sequence). Trimming took 0 bases from V and 7 from J, leaving 10 bases between them. CDR3 in DNA: TGTGCCTGGAGTGTGGTAGATGGGCAGCCCCAGCATTTT. Protein product: CAWSVVDGQPQHF.

This chain uses TRBV19 with TRBJ2-7; TRBD2 matches at 10 bases. The CDR3 has 14 residues. Trimming at V came to 10 bases and at J to 6 bases, leaving 12 bases not matched to a gene. Per germline, CDR1 LNHDA and CDR2 SQIVND (reference sequence). The DNA of the CDR3 is TGTGCCACCACGGCCGGGACTAGCGCGGTCGAGCAGTACTTC. Amino acid sequence: CATTAGTSAVEQYF.

The chain employs TRBV19 and TRBJ2-3, with D hard to call. With 1 base removed from V and 6 bases from J, the gap between germline ends came to 8 bases. The V gene's germline CDR1 is LNHDA and CDR2 SQIVND (reference sequence). The CDR3 contains 13 residues. The CDR3 loop is CASSIGVADTQYF. The CDR3 nucleotides read TGTGCCAGTAGTATAGGAGTGGCTGATACGCAGTATTTT.

The chain employs TRBV11-2 and TRBJ1-1, with D possibly being TRBD1 (6 bases). This CDR3 is built from 14 residues. Germline V gene data show CDR1 as SGHAT and CDR2 as FQNNGV. V was pared by 8 bases and J by 0 bases, with 13 bases between. The CDR3 coding sequence is TGTGCCAGCGTTCTGGGACAAGTGAACACTGAAGCTTTCTTT. Residues: CASVLGQVNTEAFF.

CDR3 in amino acids: CASKGTSGPFYNEQFF. The CDR3 nucleotides read TGTGCCAGTAAGGGGACTAGCGGTCCCTTCTACAATGAGCAGTTCTTC. This rearrangement joins TRBV19 to TRBJ2-1; 11 bases are shared with TRBD2. This CDR3 spans 16 amino acids. V trimming: 7 bases; J trimming: 3 bases; junction bases outside the gene matches: 8. Germline CDR1 reads LNHDA; CDR2 reads SQIVND (reference sequence).

V gene TRBV6-2 or TRBV6-3 combines with J gene TRBJ1-1; 8 bases line up with TRBD1. The CDR3 covers 15 residues. J lost 5 bases, V lost 2 bases, and 7 bases had no gene match. Germline V gives CDR1 MNHEY, CDR2 SVGEGT. The CDR3 nucleotides read TGTGCCAGCAGTTACCTCGGACAGGGTTTTACTGAAGCTTTCTTT. It translates to CASSYLGQGFTEAFF.

The V call is TRBV28, the J call TRBJ2-7; possibly TRBD1 for D (7 bases). The CDR3 runs to 15 residues. Trimming took 6 bases from V and 3 from J, leaving 18 bases between them. Per the germline V gene, CDR1 is MDHEN and CDR2 is SYDVKM. The DNA for the CDR3 is TGTGCCAGCAGAAACCAGGGGGGCTTCGGCTACGAGCAGTACTTC. Its protein product is CASRNQGGFGYEQYF.

The chain links TRBV18 to TRBJ2-5, with D uncertain. Germline loops: CDR1 KGHSH, CDR2 LQKENI. The CDR3 contains 13 residues. V was pared by 3 bases and J by 4 bases, with 9 bases between. CDR3 amino acids: CASSPGAPETQYF. CDR3 in DNA: TGTGCCAGCTCACCGGGCGCCCCAGAGACCCAGTACTTC.

The chain employs TRBV6-6 and TRBJ2-3, with D possibly being TRBD1 or TRBD2 (5 bases each). There are 15 residues in the CDR3. Deletions cut 7 bases from V and 2 bases from J, with 16 bases between. Germline CDR1 MNHNY, CDR2 SVGAGI (reference sequence). The CDR3 is CASTGDGRNTDTQYF. The CDR3 coding sequence is TGTGCCAGCACCGGGGACGGAAGAAACACAGATACGCAGTATTTT.

CDR3: CASSGWDSPNTEAFF. DNA for the CDR3: TGTGCCAGCAGCGGCTGGGACAGCCCGAACACTGAAGCTTTCTTT. This chain uses TRBV9 with TRBJ1-1, with TRBD1 identical over 7 bases. Per germline, CDR1 SGDLS and CDR2 YYNGEE. CDR3 length: 15 amino acids. With 3 bases clipped from V and 1 base from J, the junction kept 6 bases outside the gene matches.

The chain combines TRBV6-5 with TRBJ2-1; 7 nucleotides align to TRBD1. V lost 2 bases to trimming and J lost 8 bases; unmatched junction nucleotides: 12. The CDR3 is 16 amino acids. Germline CDR1 is MNHEY and CDR2 is SVGAGI. The chain's CDR3 is CASSYVGTASVDEQFF. The CDR3, as DNA: TGTGCCAGCAGTTACGTTGGGACAGCGAGCGTGGATGAGCAGTTCTTC.

The sample holds a few counts of this clone. The rearrangement links TRBV19 to TRBJ1-4, with 7 bases lining up with TRBD1. CDR1 and CDR2 from the germline V gene are LNHDA and SQIVND (reference sequence). V trimming: 9 bases; J trimming: 4 bases; junction bases outside the gene matches: 11. The CDR3 sequence is 15 residues long. The CDR3 loop reads CASLGQARINEKLFF. The CDR3 DNA sequence: TGTGCCAGCCTTGGACAGGCCCGAATTAATGAAAAACTGTTTTTT.

J is TRBJ1-6 and V is TRBV19, with D perhaps matching TRBD1 (5 bases). Germline V gene data show CDR1 as LNHDA and CDR2 as SQIVND (reference sequence). The CDR3 is 14 residues long. V was clipped by 3 bases and J by 7 bases, with 10 bases between them. This CDR3 reads CASSMGGLNSPLHF. The CDR3 nucleotides read TGTGCCAGTAGTATGGGGGGGTTAAATTCACCCCTCCACTTT.

The chain uses TRBV19 and TRBJ1-5; tentatively, D is TRBD1 (5 bases). Germline V gene lookup returns CDR1 LNHDA and CDR2 SQIVND (reference sequence). This CDR3 contains 16 residues. The V and J ends lost 7 bases and 0 bases respectively, with 16 bases between them. CDR3 bases: TGTGCCAGTACCCCGGGGCTTCCCAATAGCAATCAGCCCCAGCATTTT. Translated, it gives CASTPGLPNSNQPQHF.